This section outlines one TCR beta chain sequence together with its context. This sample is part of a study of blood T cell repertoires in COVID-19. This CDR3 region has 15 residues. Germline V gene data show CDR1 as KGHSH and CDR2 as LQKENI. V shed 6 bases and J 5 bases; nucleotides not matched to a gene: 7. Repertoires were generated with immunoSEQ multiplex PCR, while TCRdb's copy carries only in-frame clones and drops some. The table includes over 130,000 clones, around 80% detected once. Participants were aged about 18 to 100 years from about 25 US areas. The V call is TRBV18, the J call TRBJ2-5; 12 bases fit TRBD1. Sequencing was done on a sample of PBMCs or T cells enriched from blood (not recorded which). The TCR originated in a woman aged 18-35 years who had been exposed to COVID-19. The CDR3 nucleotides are TGTGCCAGCTCCTCCGGGACAGGGGGCACGGAGACCCAGTACTTC. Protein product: CASSSGTGGTETQYF. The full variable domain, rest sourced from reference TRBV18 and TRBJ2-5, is NAGVMQNPRHLVRRRGQEARLRCSPMKGHSHVYWYRQLPEEGLKFMVYLQKENIIDESGMPKERFSAEFPKEGPSILRIQQVVRGDSAAYFCASSSGTGGTETQYFGPGTRLLVL.